This T cell receptor (beta chain) was identified in a study of T-cell memory formation after mild COVID-19. This clonotype came up many times. The antigen is undetermined. TCRdb itself ran the 5' RACE reads through MiXCR, one entry per CDR3 protein. The table shows about 200,000 distinct CDR3 sequences, with over 9% occurring only once. Whole-study results and caveats: From day 15 to 85, contracting clones were balanced between CD4 and CD8, whereas later expanders leaned toward CD4+. Shrinking CD4+ clones were chiefly CM and EM; CD8+ ones were chiefly EMRA.

Germline values: CDR1 SGHVS, CDR2 FNYEAQ. The CDR3 is made up of 15 amino acids. Trimming removed 5 bases from V and 3 bases from J; junction bases left unmatched: 3. V and J are TRBV7-6 and TRBJ2-7, with 14 bases that match TRBD2. The sequence came from a man aged 18 to 30 who had mild COVID-19 (a few samples of this study predate the infection). Cell type and time point are not known. What was sequenced was PBMCs or a T cell subset sorted from them (not recorded which). The CDR3 here is CASSRLAGGDYEQYF. CDR3 sequence (DNA): TGTGCCAGCAGCCGACTAGCGGGGGGGGACTACGAGCAGTACTTC. Full variable domain (outside the CDR3, taken from reference TRBV7-6 and TRBJ2-7): GAGVSQSPRYKVTKRGQDVALRCDPISGHVSLYWYRQALGQGPEFLTYFNYEAQQDKSGLPNDRFSAERPEGSISTLTIQRTEQRDSAMYRCASSRLAGGDYEQYFGPGTRLTVT.